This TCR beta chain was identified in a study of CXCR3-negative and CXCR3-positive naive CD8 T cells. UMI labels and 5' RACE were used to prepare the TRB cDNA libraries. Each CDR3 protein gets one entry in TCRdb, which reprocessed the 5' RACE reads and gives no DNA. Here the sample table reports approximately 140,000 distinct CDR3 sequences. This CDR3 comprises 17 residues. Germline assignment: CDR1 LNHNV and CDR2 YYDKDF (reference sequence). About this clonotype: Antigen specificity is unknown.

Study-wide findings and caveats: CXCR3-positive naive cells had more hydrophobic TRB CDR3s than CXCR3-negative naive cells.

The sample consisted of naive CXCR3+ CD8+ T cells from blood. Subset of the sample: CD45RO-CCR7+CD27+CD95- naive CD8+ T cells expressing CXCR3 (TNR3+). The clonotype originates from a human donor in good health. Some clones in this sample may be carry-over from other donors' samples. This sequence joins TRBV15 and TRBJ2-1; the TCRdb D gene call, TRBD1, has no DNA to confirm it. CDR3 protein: CATSSREGASSYNEQFF.